A selection of T cell receptor beta chains follows, all from one sample in a study of blood T cell repertoires in COVID-19. Data came from immunoSEQ multiplex PCR; TCRdb stores just in-frame clones and leaves some out. Of 450,000 to 500,000 clones detected, 80% to 90% appear once; the ten largest clones hold 3.2%. Sequences were obtained from peripheral blood. The receptors shown here come from a human donor in a cohort sampled during active COVID-19. Each CDR3 is given with its conserved first and last residue. Each record gives: CDR3 DNA, CDR3 protein, clone size, V gene, J gene, D gene. A D gene is named only where the DNA matches it firmly. For some rows the clone size is stated as once, few or many, or as a class when expanded; others skip it.

CDR3 DNA: TGTGCCAGCAGCTTAGACGTTAGCAATCAGCCCCAGCATTTT; CDR3 protein: CASSLDVSNQPQHF; clone size: few; V gene: TRBV11-2; J gene: TRBJ1-5; D gene: -
CDR3 DNA: TGTGCCAGCGACGGCGGGACGAACACCGGGGAGCTGTTTTTT; CDR3 protein: CASDGGTNTGELFF; clone size: -; V gene: TRBV7-2; J gene: TRBJ2-2; D gene: -
CDR3 DNA: TGTGCCAGCAGTTTATCAGGGGGTAATCAGCCCCAGCATTTT; CDR3 protein: CASSLSGGNQPQHF; clone size: -; V gene: TRBV28; J gene: TRBJ1-5; D gene: TRBD1
CDR3 DNA: TGTGCCAGCAGTGTACTAGCGGTCTACGAGCAGTACTTC; CDR3 protein: CASSVLAVYEQYF; clone size: -; V gene: TRBV2; J gene: TRBJ2-7; D gene: TRBD2
CDR3 DNA: TGTGCCAGCAGGATAGCGGGGGGCAATGAGCAGTTCTTC; CDR3 protein: CASRIAGGNEQFF; clone size: -; V gene: TRBV7-8; J gene: TRBJ2-1; D gene: TRBD2
CDR3 DNA: TGTGCCAGCAGCTCGGGACTAGCGGGAGCAGATACGCAGTATTTT; CDR3 protein: CASSSGLAGADTQYF; clone size: -; V gene: TRBV7-3; J gene: TRBJ2-3; D gene: TRBD2
CDR3 DNA: TGCGCCAGCAGCTTGGACAGGGGGCAGGTCTACAATGAGCAGTTCTTC; CDR3 protein: CASSLDRGQVYNEQFF; clone size: -; V gene: TRBV5-1; J gene: TRBJ2-1; D gene: TRBD1
CDR3 DNA: TGCGCCAGCAGCCCTAACAGGGGCCTAGCCAAAAACATTCAGTACTTC; CDR3 protein: CASSPNRGLAKNIQYF; clone size: -; V gene: TRBV5-1; J gene: TRBJ2-4; D gene: TRBD1
CDR3 DNA: TGTGCCAGTAGTCCCAAAGGACAGGGGTATCAGCCCCAGCATTTT; CDR3 protein: CASSPKGQGYQPQHF; clone size: -; V gene: TRBV19; J gene: TRBJ1-5; D gene: TRBD1
CDR3 DNA: TGTGCCAGCAGCTCGACAGGGGCCGGAGCTGAGCAGCCCCAGCATTTT; CDR3 protein: CASSSTGAGAEQPQHF; clone size: -; V gene: TRBV5-8; J gene: TRBJ1-5; D gene: TRBD1
CDR3 DNA: TGCGCCAGCAGCTGGGACTTACAAGAGACCCAGTACTTC; CDR3 protein: CASSWDLQETQYF; clone size: -; V gene: TRBV5-1; J gene: TRBJ2-5; D gene: -
CDR3 DNA: TGTGCCAGTAGTACCGGGACACTCAAAGAGACCCAGTACTTC; CDR3 protein: CASSTGTLKETQYF; clone size: -; V gene: TRBV19; J gene: TRBJ2-5; D gene: -
CDR3 DNA: TGTGCCAGCAGCTTAGCAGCGGACGGCTCTTTATCCCACTTT; CDR3 protein: CASSLAADGSLSHF; clone size: -; V gene: TRBV7-8; J gene: TRBJ1-1; D gene: -
CDR3 DNA: TGTGCCTGGAGTGCGGGGGAGAAAGGTCAGCCCCAGCATTTT; CDR3 protein: CAWSAGEKGQPQHF; clone size: -; V gene: TRBV30; J gene: TRBJ1-5; D gene: -
CDR3 DNA: TGTGCCAGCAGTGGGAGGAGTACAACTAATGAAAAACTGTTTTTT; CDR3 protein: CASSGRSTTNEKLFF; clone size: -; V gene: TRBV6-6; J gene: TRBJ1-4; D gene: -
CDR3 DNA: TGTGCCAGCAGCATCGGACTAGCGGGAGGGCAGGGCGAGCAGTTCTTC; CDR3 protein: CASSIGLAGGQGEQFF; clone size: few; V gene: TRBV7-2; J gene: TRBJ2-1; D gene: TRBD2
CDR3 DNA: TGTGCCAGCAGCCCCCGACAGGGGGTTTCACCCCTCCACTTT; CDR3 protein: CASSPRQGVSPLHF; clone size: -; V gene: TRBV11-1; J gene: TRBJ1-6; D gene: TRBD1
CDR3 DNA: TGTGCCACCAGCAGCCGGGACAGGGCCGACTACTCTGGAAACACCATATATTTT; CDR3 protein: CATSSRDRADYSGNTIYF; clone size: -; V gene: TRBV15; J gene: TRBJ1-3; D gene: TRBD1
CDR3 DNA: TGTGCCAGCAGCTTGGCCAGGGGGCATGGCTACACCTTC; CDR3 protein: CASSLARGHGYTF; clone size: -; V gene: TRBV5-6; J gene: TRBJ1-2; D gene: TRBD1
CDR3 DNA: TGTGCCAGCAGCCCGGGGACTAGCGGTTCCTACGAGCAGTACTTC; CDR3 protein: CASSPGTSGSYEQYF; clone size: -; V gene: TRBV3-1/TRBV3-2; J gene: TRBJ2-7; D gene: TRBD2
CDR3 DNA: TGCGCCAGCAGCTTGGATTTCGGAGGTGGGCAAGAGACCCAGTACTTC; CDR3 protein: CASSLDFGGGQETQYF; clone size: -; V gene: TRBV5-1; J gene: TRBJ2-5; D gene: -
CDR3 DNA: TGCGCCAGCAGCTTGGGACAGAGCTCCTACAATGAGCAGTTCTTC; CDR3 protein: CASSLGQSSYNEQFF; clone size: -; V gene: TRBV5-1; J gene: TRBJ2-1; D gene: -
CDR3 DNA: TGTGCCATCAGTGAGTCGACGTGGGAGTTCAGCACAGATACGCAGTATTTT; CDR3 protein: CAISESTWEFSTDTQYF; clone size: -; V gene: TRBV10-3; J gene: TRBJ2-3; D gene: -
CDR3 DNA: TGTGCCAGCAGTCATACTAGCGAATTGGCCAATGAGCAGTTCTTC; CDR3 protein: CASSHTSELANEQFF; clone size: once; V gene: TRBV7-8; J gene: TRBJ2-1; D gene: TRBD2
CDR3 DNA: TGTGCCTGGAGACTTTCTGCAGGAGGCTACACCTTC; CDR3 protein: CAWRLSAGGYTF; clone size: few; V gene: TRBV30; J gene: TRBJ1-2; D gene: -
CDR3 DNA: TGTGCCAGCAGTTTTGTAGGATGGGGGGGGATCAACGAGCAGTACTTC; CDR3 protein: CASSFVGWGGINEQYF; clone size: -; V gene: TRBV27; J gene: TRBJ2-7; D gene: TRBD2
CDR3 DNA: TGTGCCAGCAGCTTAGTCGGGTCAGGGCCTAACTATGGCTACACCTTC; CDR3 protein: CASSLVGSGPNYGYTF; clone size: -; V gene: TRBV7-2; J gene: TRBJ1-2; D gene: -
CDR3 DNA: TGTGCCAGCAGCTTAGAGGGGGCGATTAATGAAAAACTGTTTTTT; CDR3 protein: CASSLEGAINEKLFF; clone size: -; V gene: TRBV11-3; J gene: TRBJ1-4; D gene: -
CDR3 DNA: TGTGCCAGCACCGCACAGGGGAACTATGGCTACACCTTC; CDR3 protein: CASTAQGNYGYTF; clone size: -; V gene: TRBV6-5; J gene: TRBJ1-2; D gene: TRBD1
CDR3 DNA: TGTGCCAGCAGCTTACCCAGGCCGGGACTAGCGGGAGAAGGAGGCAGCACAGATACGCAGTATTTT; CDR3 protein: CASSLPRPGLAGEGGSTDTQYF; clone size: -; V gene: TRBV7-3; J gene: TRBJ2-3; D gene: TRBD2
CDR3 DNA: TGTGCCAGCAGTGCAGAGGCCGACTACGAGCAGTACTTC; CDR3 protein: CASSAEADYEQYF; clone size: -; V gene: TRBV2; J gene: TRBJ2-7; D gene: -
CDR3 DNA: TGTGCCAGCAGCTTACTCGGGGATTACGAGCAGTACTTC; CDR3 protein: CASSLLGDYEQYF; clone size: -; V gene: TRBV7-2; J gene: TRBJ2-7; D gene: -
CDR3 DNA: TGTGCCAGCAGCCAAGATCAGGATTTCCCGGGAAATCAGCCCCAGCATTTT; CDR3 protein: CASSQDQDFPGNQPQHF; clone size: -; V gene: TRBV3-1/TRBV3-2; J gene: TRBJ1-5; D gene: -
CDR3 DNA: TGCAGTGCTAGTGACTCACACGGGACTAGCGGTCCCTACAATGAGCAGTTCTTC; CDR3 protein: CSASDSHGTSGPYNEQFF; clone size: -; V gene: TRBV20-1; J gene: TRBJ2-1; D gene: TRBD2
CDR3 DNA: TGTGCCAGCAGCATAAGACTAGCGGTCGGTACAGATACGCAGTATTTT; CDR3 protein: CASSIRLAVGTDTQYF; clone size: -; V gene: TRBV7-9; J gene: TRBJ2-3; D gene: TRBD2
CDR3 DNA: TGTGCCAGCTCACCTGGACAGGGGATATTGCCCCAGCATTTT; CDR3 protein: CASSPGQGILPQHF; clone size: -; V gene: TRBV18; J gene: TRBJ1-5; D gene: TRBD1
CDR3 DNA: TGTGCCAGCAGCCCAGGACAGGATTTATATGGCTACACCTTC; CDR3 protein: CASSPGQDLYGYTF; clone size: -; V gene: TRBV7-2; J gene: TRBJ1-2; D gene: TRBD1
CDR3 DNA: TGTGCCAGCAGCTTAGTATCCCTACGAGCAGGCGTTTACTTC; CDR3 protein: CASSLVSLRAGVYF; clone size: few; V gene: TRBV7-9; J gene: TRBJ2-7; D gene: -
CDR3 DNA: TGTGCCAGCAGCTTTACTCCGGGACAGGTCTACGAGCAGTACTTC; CDR3 protein: CASSFTPGQVYEQYF; clone size: -; V gene: TRBV7-8; J gene: TRBJ2-7; D gene: TRBD1
CDR3 DNA: TGTGCCAGCAGCCCGGGACTAGCGGGAACGGAGACCCAGTACTTC; CDR3 protein: CASSPGLAGTETQYF; clone size: -; V gene: TRBV7-2; J gene: TRBJ2-5; D gene: TRBD2